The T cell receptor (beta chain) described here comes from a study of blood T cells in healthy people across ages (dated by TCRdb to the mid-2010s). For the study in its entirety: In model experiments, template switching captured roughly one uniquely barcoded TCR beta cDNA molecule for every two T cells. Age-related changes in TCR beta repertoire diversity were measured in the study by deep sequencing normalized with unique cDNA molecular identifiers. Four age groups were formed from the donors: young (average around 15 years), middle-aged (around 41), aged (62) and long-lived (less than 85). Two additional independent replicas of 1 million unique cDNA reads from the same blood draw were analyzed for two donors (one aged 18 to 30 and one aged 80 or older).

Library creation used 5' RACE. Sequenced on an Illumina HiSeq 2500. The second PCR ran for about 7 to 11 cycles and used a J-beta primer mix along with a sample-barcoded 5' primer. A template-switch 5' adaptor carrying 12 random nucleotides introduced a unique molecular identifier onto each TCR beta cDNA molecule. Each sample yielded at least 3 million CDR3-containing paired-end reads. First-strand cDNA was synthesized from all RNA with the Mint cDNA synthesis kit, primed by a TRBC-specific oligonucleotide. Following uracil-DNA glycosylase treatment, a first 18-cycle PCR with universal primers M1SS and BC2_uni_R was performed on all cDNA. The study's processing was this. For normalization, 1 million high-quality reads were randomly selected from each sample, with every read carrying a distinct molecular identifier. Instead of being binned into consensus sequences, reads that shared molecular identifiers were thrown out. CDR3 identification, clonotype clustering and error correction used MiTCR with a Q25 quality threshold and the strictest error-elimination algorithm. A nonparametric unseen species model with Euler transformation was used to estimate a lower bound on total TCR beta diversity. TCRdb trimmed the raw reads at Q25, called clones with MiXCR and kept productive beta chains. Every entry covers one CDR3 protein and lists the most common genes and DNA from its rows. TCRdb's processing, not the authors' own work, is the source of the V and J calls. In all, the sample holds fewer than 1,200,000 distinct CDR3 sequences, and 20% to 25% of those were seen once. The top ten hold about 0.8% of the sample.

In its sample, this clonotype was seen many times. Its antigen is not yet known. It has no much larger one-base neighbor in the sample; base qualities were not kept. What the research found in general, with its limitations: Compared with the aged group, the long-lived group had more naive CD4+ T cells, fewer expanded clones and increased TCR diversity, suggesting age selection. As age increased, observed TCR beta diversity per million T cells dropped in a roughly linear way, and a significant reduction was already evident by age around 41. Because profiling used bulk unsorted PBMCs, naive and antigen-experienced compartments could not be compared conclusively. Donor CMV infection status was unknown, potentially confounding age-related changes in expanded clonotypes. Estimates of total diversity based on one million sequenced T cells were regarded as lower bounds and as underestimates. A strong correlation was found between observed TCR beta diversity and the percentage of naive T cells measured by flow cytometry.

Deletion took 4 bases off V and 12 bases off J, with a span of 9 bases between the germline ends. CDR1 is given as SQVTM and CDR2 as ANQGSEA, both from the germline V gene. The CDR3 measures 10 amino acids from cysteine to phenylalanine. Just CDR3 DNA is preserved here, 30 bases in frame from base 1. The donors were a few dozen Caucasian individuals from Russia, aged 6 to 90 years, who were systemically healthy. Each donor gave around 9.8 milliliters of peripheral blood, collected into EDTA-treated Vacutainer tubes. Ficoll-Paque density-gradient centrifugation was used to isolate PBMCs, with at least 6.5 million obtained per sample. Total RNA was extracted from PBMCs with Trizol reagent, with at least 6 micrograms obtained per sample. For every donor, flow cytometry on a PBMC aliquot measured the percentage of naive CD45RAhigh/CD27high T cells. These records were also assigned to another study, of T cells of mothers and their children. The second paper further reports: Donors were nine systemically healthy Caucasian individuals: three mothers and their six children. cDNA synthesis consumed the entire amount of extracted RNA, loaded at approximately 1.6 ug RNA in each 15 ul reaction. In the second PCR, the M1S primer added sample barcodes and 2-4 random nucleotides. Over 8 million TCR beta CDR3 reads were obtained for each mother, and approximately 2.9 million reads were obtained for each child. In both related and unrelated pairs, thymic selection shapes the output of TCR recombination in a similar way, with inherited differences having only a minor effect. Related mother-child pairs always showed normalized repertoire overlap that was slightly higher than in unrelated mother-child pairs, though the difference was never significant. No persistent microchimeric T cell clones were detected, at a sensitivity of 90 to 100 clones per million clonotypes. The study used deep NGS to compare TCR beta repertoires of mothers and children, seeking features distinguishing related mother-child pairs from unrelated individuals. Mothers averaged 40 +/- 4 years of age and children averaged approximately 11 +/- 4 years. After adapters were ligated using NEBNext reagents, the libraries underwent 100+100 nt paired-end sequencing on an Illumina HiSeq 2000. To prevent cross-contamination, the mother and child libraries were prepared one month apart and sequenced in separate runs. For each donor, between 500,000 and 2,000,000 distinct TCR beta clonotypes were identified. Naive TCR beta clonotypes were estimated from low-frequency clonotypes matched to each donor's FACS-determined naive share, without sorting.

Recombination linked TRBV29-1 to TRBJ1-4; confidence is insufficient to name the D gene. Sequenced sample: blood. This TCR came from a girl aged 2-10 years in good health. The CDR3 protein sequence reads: CSVVLGELFF. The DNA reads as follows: TGCAGCGTTGTGCTAGGCGAACTGTTTTTT.